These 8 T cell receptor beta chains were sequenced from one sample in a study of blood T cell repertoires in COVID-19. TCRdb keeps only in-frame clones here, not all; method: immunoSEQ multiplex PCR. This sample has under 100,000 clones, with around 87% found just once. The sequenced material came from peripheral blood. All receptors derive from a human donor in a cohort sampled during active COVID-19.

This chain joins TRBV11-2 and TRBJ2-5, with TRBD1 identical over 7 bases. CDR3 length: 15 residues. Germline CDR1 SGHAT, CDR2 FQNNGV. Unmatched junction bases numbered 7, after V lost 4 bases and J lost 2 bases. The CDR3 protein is CASSSGDRLQETQYF. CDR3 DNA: TGTGCCAGCAGCTCAGGGGACAGACTTCAAGAGACCCAGTACTTC.

CDR3 DNA sequence: TGTGCCAGCAGTTACTCGGGAGGGAGGGGTTCACCCCTCCACTTT. Translation: CASSYSGGRGSPLHF. The chain carries TRBV6-5 and TRBJ1-6, with D possibly being TRBD1 (5 bases). Germline V gives CDR1 MNHEY, CDR2 SVGAGI. The V end lost 0 bases, the J end lost 9 bases, and 12 bases lay between the germline ends. The CDR3 has 15 amino acids.

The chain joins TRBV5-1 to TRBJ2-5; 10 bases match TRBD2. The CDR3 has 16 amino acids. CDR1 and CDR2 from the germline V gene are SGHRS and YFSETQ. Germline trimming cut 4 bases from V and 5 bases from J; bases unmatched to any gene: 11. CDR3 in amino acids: CASSRFPLAGDETQYF. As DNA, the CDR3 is TGCGCCAGCAGCAGGTTCCCCCTAGCGGGGGATGAGACCCAGTACTTC.

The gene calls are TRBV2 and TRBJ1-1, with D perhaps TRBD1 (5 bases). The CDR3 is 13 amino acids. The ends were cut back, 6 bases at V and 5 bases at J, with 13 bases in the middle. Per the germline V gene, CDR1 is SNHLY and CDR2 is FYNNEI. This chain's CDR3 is CASSGGEETEAFF. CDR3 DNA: TGTGCCAGCAGCGGGGGAGAGGAAACTGAAGCTTTCTTT.

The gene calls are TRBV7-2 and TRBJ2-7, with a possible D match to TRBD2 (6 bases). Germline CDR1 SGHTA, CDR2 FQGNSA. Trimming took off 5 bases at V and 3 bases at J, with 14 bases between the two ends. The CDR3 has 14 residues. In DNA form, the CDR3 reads TGTGCCAGCAGCCACCGCGGGGACCACTACGAGCAGTACTTC. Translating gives CASSHRGDHYEQYF.

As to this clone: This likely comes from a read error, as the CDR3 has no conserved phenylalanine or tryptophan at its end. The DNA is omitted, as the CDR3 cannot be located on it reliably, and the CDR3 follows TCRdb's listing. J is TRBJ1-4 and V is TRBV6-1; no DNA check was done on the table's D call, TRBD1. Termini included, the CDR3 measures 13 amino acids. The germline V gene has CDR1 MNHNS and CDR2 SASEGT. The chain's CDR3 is CASSEIRRDRGRT.

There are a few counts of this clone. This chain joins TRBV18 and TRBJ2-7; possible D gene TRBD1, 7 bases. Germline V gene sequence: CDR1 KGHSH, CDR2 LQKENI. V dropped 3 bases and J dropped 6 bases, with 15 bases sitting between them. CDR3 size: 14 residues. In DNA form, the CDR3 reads TGTGCCAGCTCACCCGACAGGGACTTGGGCGAGCAGTACTTC. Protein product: CASSPDRDLGEQYF.

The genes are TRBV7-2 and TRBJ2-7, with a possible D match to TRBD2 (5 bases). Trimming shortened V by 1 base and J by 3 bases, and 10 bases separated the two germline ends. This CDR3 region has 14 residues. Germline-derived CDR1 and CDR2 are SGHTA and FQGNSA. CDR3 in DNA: TGTGCCAGCAGCTTAGAACTAGTTGTCTACGAGCAGTACTTC. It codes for CASSLELVVYEQYF.